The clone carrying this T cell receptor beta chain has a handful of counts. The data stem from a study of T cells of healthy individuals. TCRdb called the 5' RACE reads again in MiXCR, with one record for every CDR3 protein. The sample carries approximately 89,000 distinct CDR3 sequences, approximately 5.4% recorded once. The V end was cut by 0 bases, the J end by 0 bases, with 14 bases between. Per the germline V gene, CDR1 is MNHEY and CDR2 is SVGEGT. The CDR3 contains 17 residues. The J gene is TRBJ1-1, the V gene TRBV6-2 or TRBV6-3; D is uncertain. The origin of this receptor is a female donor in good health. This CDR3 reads CASSYSLVGDMNTEAFF. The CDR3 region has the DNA TGTGCCAGCAGTTACTCCTTAGTGGGTGACATGAACACTGAAGCTTTCTTT.